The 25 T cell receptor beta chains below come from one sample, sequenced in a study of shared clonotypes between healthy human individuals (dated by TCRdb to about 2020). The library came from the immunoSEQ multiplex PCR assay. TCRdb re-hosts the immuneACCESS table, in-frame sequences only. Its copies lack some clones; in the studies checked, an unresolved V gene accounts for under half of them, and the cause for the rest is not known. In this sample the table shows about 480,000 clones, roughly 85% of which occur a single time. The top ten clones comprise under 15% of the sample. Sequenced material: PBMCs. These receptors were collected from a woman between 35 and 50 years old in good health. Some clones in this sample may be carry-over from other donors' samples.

The CDR3 region has the DNA TGTGCCAGCAGCAGGGGATTTAATGAAAAACTGTTTTTT. Protein product: CASSRGFNEKLFF. V usage is TRBV6-1 and J usage is TRBJ1-4, with D possibly matching TRBD1 (6 bases). V was cut by 6 bases and J by 4 bases, with 9 bases left in between. This CDR3 spans 13 amino acids. Germline lookup yields CDR1 MNHNS and CDR2 SASEGT.

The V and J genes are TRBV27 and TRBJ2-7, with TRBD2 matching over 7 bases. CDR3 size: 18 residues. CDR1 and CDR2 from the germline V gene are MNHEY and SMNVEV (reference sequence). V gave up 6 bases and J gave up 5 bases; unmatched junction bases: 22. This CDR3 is CASRLRGRREFLGDEQYF. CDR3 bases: TGTGCCAGCAGACTACGAGGCAGGCGGGAGTTCTTGGGCGACGAGCAGTACTTC.

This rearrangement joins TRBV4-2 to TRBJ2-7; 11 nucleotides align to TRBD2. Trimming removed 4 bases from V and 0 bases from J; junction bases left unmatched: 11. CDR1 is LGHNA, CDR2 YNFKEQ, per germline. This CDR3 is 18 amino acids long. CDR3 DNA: TGTGCCAGCAGCCGCCTTCCCGGGACTAGCGGCAGCTCCTACGAGCAGTACTTC. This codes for CASSRLPGTSGSSYEQYF.

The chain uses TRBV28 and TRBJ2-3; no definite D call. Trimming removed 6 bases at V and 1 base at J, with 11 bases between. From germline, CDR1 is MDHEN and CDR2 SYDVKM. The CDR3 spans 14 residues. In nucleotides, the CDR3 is TGTGCCAGCAGCCCCAGGATGGGCACAGATACGCAGTATTTT. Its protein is CASSPRMGTDTQYF.

The CDR3 nucleotides are TGTGCCAGCAGTGAGCAGGGGCAATATGGCTACACCTTC. Translation gives CASSEQGQYGYTF. V usage is TRBV2 and J usage is TRBJ1-2, with D possibly matching TRBD1 (6 bases). The CDR3 has 13 amino acids. Between the trimmed V and J ends, which lost 3 bases and 5 bases, there was a span of 10 bases. The germline CDR1 and CDR2 sequences are SNHLY and FYNNEI.

The CDR3 is CASGQDANQPQHF. The CDR3 nucleotides are TGTGCCAGTGGACAGGATGCCAATCAGCCCCAGCATTTT. The gene calls are TRBV6-1 and TRBJ1-5; TRBD1 matches 7 bases. Germline CDR1 MNHNS, CDR2 SASEGT. The CDR3 extends over 13 amino acids. The junction had 5 bases not matched to a gene; V was cut back by 9 bases and J by 3 bases.

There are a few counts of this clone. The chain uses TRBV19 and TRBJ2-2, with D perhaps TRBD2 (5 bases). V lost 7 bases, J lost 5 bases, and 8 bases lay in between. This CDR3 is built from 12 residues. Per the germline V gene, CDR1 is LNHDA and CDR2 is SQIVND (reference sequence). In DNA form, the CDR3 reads TGTGCCAGTAAACGGGATACCGGGGAGCTGTTTTTT. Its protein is CASKRDTGELFF.

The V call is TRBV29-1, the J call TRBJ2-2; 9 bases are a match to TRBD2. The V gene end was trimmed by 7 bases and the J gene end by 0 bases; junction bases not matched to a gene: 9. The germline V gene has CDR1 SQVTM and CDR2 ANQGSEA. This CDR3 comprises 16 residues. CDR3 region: CSAHSGSSTNTGELFF. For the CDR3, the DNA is TGCAGCGCCCATAGCGGGAGCTCGACGAACACCGGGGAGCTGTTTTTT.

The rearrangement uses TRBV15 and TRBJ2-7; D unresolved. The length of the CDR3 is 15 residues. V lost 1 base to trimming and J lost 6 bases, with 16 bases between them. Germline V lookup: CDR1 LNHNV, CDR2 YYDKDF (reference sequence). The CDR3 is CATSRVAVGRSEQYF. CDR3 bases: TGTGCCACCAGCAGAGTGGCGGTTGGTCGGTCCGAGCAGTACTTC. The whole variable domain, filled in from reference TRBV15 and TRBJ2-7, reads DAMVIQNPRYQVTQFGKPVTLSCSQTLNHNVMYWYQQKSSQAPKLLFHYYDKDFNNEADTPDNFQSRRPNTSFCFLDIRSPGLGDTAMYLCATSRVAVGRSEQYFGPGTRLTVT.

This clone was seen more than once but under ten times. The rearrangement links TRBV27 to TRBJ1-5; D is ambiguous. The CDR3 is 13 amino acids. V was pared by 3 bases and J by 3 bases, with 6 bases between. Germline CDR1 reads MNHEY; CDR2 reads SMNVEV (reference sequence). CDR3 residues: CASSFRYNQPQHF. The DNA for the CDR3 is TGTGCCAGCAGTTTCAGATACAATCAGCCCCAGCATTTT.

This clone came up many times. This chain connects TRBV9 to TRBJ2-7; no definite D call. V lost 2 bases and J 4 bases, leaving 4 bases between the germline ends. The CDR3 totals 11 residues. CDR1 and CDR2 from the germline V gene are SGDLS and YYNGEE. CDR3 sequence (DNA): TGTGCCAGCAGCGTCCGGTACGAGCAGTACTTC. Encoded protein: CASSVRYEQYF.

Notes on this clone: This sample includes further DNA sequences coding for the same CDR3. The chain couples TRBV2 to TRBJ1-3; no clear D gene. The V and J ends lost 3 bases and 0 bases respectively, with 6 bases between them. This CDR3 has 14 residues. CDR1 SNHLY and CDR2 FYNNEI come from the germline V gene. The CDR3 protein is CASSELLSGNTIYF. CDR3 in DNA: TGTGCCAGCAGTGAGCTGCTCTCTGGAAACACCATATATTTT.

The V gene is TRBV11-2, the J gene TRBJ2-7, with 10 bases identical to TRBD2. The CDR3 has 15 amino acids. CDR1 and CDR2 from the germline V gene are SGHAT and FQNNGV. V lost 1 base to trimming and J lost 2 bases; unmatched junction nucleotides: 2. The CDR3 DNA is TGTGCCAGCAGCTTAGCTAGCGGGAGCCCCTACGAGCAGTACTTC. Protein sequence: CASSLASGSPYEQYF.

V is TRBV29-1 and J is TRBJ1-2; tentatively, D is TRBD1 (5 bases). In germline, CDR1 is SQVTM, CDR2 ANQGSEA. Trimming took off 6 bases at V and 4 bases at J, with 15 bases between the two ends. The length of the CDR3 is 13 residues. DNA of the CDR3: TGCAGCGTCTCGTCCGGGACGTCCTATGGCTACACCTTC. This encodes CSVSSGTSYGYTF.

The CDR3 nucleotides are TGTGCCAGCAGGGGGGACCCGCAATCCGGGGAGCTGTTTTTT. Translated, it gives CASRGDPQSGELFF. The chain links TRBV6-6 to TRBJ2-2, with D perhaps being TRBD1 or TRBD2 (5 bases each). Per the germline V gene, CDR1 is MNHNY and CDR2 is SVGAGI (reference sequence). Trimming removed 6 bases at V and 6 bases at J, with 14 bases between. The CDR3 spans 14 residues.

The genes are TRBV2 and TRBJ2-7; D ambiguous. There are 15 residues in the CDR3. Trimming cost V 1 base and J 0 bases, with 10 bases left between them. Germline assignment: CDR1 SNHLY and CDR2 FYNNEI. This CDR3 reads CASSEGLGFSYEQYF. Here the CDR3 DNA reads TGTGCCAGCAGTGAAGGTTTGGGGTTCTCCTACGAGCAGTACTTC.

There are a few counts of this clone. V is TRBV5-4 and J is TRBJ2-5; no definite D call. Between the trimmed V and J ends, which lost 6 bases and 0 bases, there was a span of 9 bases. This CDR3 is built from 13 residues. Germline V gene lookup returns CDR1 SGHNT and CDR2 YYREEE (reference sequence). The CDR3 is CASTSANQETQYF. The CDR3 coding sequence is TGTGCCAGCACTTCAGCGAACCAAGAGACCCAGTACTTC.

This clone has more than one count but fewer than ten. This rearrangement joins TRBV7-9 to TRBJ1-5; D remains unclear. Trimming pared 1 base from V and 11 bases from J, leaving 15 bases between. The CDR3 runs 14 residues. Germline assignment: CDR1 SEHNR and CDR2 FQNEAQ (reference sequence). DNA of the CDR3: TGTGCCAGCAGCTTAGGCCCCATGGGTACGTCCCAGCATTTT. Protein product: CASSLGPMGTSQHF.

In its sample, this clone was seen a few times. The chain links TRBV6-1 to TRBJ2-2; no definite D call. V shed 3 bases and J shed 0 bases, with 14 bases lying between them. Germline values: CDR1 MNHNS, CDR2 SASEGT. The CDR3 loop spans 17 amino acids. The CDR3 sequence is CASSEGVAVANTGELFF. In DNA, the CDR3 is TGTGCCAGCAGTGAGGGTGTGGCCGTCGCGAACACCGGGGAGCTGTTTTTT.

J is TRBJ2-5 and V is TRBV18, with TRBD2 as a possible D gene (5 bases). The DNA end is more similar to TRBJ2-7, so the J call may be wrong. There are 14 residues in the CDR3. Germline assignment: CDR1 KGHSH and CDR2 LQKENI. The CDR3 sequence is CASSFAGGTYEQYF. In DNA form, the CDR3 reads TGTGCCAGCTCATTTGCTGGAGGAACCTACGAGCAGTACTTC.

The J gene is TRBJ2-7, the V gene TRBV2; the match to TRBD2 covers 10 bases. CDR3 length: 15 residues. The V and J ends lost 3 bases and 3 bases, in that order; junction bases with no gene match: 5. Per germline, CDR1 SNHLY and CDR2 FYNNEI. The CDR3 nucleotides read TGTGCCAGCAGTGATACTAGCGGGACTGTCTACGAGCAGTACTTC. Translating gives CASSDTSGTVYEQYF.

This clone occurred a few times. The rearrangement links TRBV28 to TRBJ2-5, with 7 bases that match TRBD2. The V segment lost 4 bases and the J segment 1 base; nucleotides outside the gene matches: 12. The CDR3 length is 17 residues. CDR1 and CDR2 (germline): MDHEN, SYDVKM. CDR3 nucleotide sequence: TGTGCCAGCAGTTCCCCCGCGGGGAGGGGACCCCAAGAGACCCAGTACTTC. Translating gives CASSSPAGRGPQETQYF.

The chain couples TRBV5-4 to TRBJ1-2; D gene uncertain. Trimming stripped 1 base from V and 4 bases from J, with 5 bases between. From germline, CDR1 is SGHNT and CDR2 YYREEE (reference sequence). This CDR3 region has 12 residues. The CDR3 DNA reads TGTGCCAGCAGCTTGAACAGCTATGGCTACACCTTC. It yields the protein CASSLNSYGYTF.

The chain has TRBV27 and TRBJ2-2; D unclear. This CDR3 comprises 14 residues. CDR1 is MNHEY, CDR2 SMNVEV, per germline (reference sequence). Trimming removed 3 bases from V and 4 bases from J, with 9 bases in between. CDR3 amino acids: CASSLEPATGELFF. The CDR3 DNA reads TGTGCCAGCAGTTTGGAACCGGCCACCGGGGAGCTGTTTTTT.

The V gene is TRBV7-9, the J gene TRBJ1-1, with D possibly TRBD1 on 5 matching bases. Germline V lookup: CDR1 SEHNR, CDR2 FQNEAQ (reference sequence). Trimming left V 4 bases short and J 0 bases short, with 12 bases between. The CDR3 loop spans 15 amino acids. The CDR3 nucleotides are TGTGCCAGCAGCTACTCGTCAGGGTTGAACACTGAAGCTTTCTTT. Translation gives CASSYSSGLNTEAFF.